A selection of T cell receptor beta chains follows, all from one sample in a study of T-cell memory formation after mild COVID-19. TCRdb reprocessed the 5' RACE reads via MiXCR and lists one record per CDR3 protein. Here the sample spans roughly 110,000 distinct CDR3 sequences, approximately 15% being singletons. Sequencing input: PBMCs or a T cell subset sorted from them (not recorded which). These receptors all come from a man aged 18 to 30 who had mild COVID-19 (a few samples of this study predate the infection). Cell type and time point are not known. Both conserved end residues are part of each CDR3. A D gene is named only where the DNA matches it firmly. Clone sizes are given selectively: once, few, many, or a class where the clone is expanded.

V: TRBV12-3/TRBV12-4; J: TRBJ1-2; D: NA; size: NA; DNA: TGTGCCAGCAGTTCCGAGCTTGTCTATGGCTACACCTTC; CDR3: CASSSELVYGYTF
V: TRBV6-5; J: TRBJ1-1; D: NA; size: few; DNA: TGTGCCAGCAGTTACTCGACAGAAAACACTGAAGCTTTCTTT; CDR3: CASSYSTENTEAFF
V: TRBV5-1; J: TRBJ1-1; D: NA; size: NA; DNA: TGCGCCAGCAGCCCATGGACGGGACACACTGAAGCCTTCTTT; CDR3: CASSPWTGHTEAFF
V: TRBV7-8; J: TRBJ2-3; D: TRBD2; size: NA; DNA: TGTGCCAGCAGCTCGAGCGGGGGGGGTTCCACAGATACGCAGTATTTT; CDR3: CASSSSGGGSTDTQYF
V: TRBV5-1; J: TRBJ2-7; D: NA; size: NA; DNA: TGCGCCAGCAGGACCGACGGCTACGAGCAGTACTTC; CDR3: CASRTDGYEQYF
V: TRBV15; J: TRBJ1-1; D: TRBD1; size: few; DNA: TGTGCCACCAGCACAGCCGGGACAGGAATAGAGGGCACTGAAGCTTTCTTT; CDR3: CATSTAGTGIEGTEAFF
V: TRBV7-3; J: TRBJ2-2; D: NA; size: NA; DNA: TGTGCCAGCAGCAAAGAAGGGTACACCGGGGAGCTGTTTTTT; CDR3: CASSKEGYTGELFF
V: TRBV5-8; J: TRBJ1-1; D: NA; size: NA; DNA: TGTGCCAGCAGCTTGCGGCCAGGGTCATCTCACACTGAAGCTTTCTTT; CDR3: CASSLRPGSSHTEAFF
V: TRBV5-1; J: TRBJ1-2; D: NA; size: NA; DNA: TGCGCCAGCAGCTTGGATGGGGGCGTACTTCAGGGCTACACCTTC; CDR3: CASSLDGGVLQGYTF
V: TRBV12-3/TRBV12-4; J: TRBJ2-1; D: NA; size: few; DNA: TGTGCCAGCAGGTTCCAGGGTCCCGAGCAGTTCTTC; CDR3: CASRFQGPEQFF
V: TRBV9; J: TRBJ2-5; D: NA; size: NA; DNA: TGTGCCAGCAGCGATAGGGTCTGGGAGACCCAGTACTTC; CDR3: CASSDRVWETQYF
V: TRBV25-1; J: TRBJ1-1; D: NA; size: few; DNA: TGTGCCACCTCTGCAGGGGAAGCTTTCTTT; CDR3: CATSAGEAFF
V: TRBV5-6; J: TRBJ1-2; D: TRBD1; size: NA; DNA: TGTGCCAGCAGCCAGGACAGGACTAACTATGGCTACACCTTC; CDR3: CASSQDRTNYGYTF
V: TRBV7-8; J: TRBJ2-7; D: NA; size: few; DNA: TGTGCCAGCAGCTTAGAGGACAGCCCATCCTACGAGCAGTACTTC; CDR3: CASSLEDSPSYEQYF
V: TRBV4-1; J: TRBJ1-1; D: NA; size: few; DNA: TGCGCCAGCAGCCAATTGGGGGGCGAGGAAGCTTTCTTT; CDR3: CASSQLGGEEAFF
V: TRBV6-5; J: TRBJ2-5; D: NA; size: many; DNA: TGTGCCAGCAGTTACTCTCCCCTCGGGGTTGGGGAGACCCAGTACTTC; CDR3: CASSYSPLGVGETQYF
V: TRBV9; J: TRBJ2-3; D: NA; size: many; DNA: TGTGCCAGCAGCGTAGGGGCTAGCGAGTCAGATACGCAGTATTTT; CDR3: CASSVGASESDTQYF
V: TRBV6-1; J: TRBJ1-4; D: NA; size: NA; DNA: TGTGCCAGCAGTGACGAGGGAAAACTGTTTTTT; CDR3: CASSDEGKLFF
V: TRBV4-3; J: TRBJ2-7; D: NA; size: few; DNA: TGCGCCAGCAGCCGCCGTGGAGGGCCGGGCGAGCAGTACTTC; CDR3: CASSRRGGPGEQYF
V: TRBV6-5; J: TRBJ1-2; D: NA; size: few; DNA: TGTGCCAGCAGTCCACAGGGTTCCGCATATTATGGCTACACCTTC; CDR3: CASSPQGSAYYGYTF
V: TRBV5-1; J: TRBJ2-1; D: NA; size: few; DNA: TGCGCCAGCAGCGCCCCAGAAGGATATACAGTATGCAATGAGCAGTTCTTC; CDR3: CASSAPEGYTVCNEQFF
V: TRBV7-9; J: TRBJ2-1; D: NA; size: once; DNA: TGTGCCAGCCCGAACAGGGGAGGGGAGCAGTTCTTC; CDR3: CASPNRGGEQFF
V: TRBV11-2; J: TRBJ2-7; D: TRBD1; size: many; DNA: TGTGCCAGCAGCCGGACAGGGTGGGAGCAGTACTTC; CDR3: CASSRTGWEQYF
V: TRBV29-1; J: TRBJ1-1; D: TRBD1; size: few; DNA: TGCAGCGTTGATTCAGGGGGCACTGAAGCTTTCTTT; CDR3: CSVDSGGTEAFF
V: TRBV7-6; J: TRBJ2-7; D: NA; size: NA; DNA: TGTGCCAGCAGCTTAGCGCCTGGGGACGAGCAGTACTTC; CDR3: CASSLAPGDEQYF
V: TRBV7-9; J: TRBJ1-2; D: NA; size: few; DNA: TGTGCCGGGGAAGCGTCGTCGGGCTACACCTTC; CDR3: CAGEASSGYTF
V: TRBV6-1; J: TRBJ2-1; D: TRBD1; size: few; DNA: TGTGCCAGCAGTGATGGGGGGACAGGGGACTTCTTC; CDR3: CASSDGGTGDFF
V: TRBV7-8; J: TRBJ1-2; D: NA; size: few; DNA: TGTGCCAGCAGCTTAGGAAGGGCCTATGGCTACACCTTC; CDR3: CASSLGRAYGYTF
V: TRBV7-9; J: TRBJ1-3; D: TRBD1; size: few; DNA: TGTGCCAGCAGCACTCTGGACAGGGTGGTTGGAAACACCATATATTTT; CDR3: CASSTLDRVVGNTIYF
V: TRBV19; J: TRBJ1-1; D: TRBD1; size: few; DNA: TGTGCCAGTAGTATGGACAGGGACCCGAACACTGAAGCTTTCTTT; CDR3: CASSMDRDPNTEAFF
V: TRBV28; J: TRBJ2-5; D: TRBD1; size: NA; DNA: TGTGCCAGCAGCTGGACAGGGCAAGAGACCCAGTACTTC; CDR3: CASSWTGQETQYF
V: TRBV4-1; J: TRBJ2-3; D: TRBD2; size: few; DNA: TGCGCCAGCAGCCAGGTCTCGGGGGAGGGAACGCAGTATTTT; CDR3: CASSQVSGEGTQYF
V: TRBV19; J: TRBJ1-1; D: NA; size: NA; DNA: TGTGCCAGTAGTATTGGCGGGAACACTGAAGCTTTCTTT; CDR3: CASSIGGNTEAFF
V: TRBV27; J: TRBJ1-2; D: NA; size: few; DNA: TGTGCCAGCAGTCAGGTTCGAGGGGGAGCAGAGGAAGGCTACACCTTC; CDR3: CASSQVRGGAEEGYTF
V: TRBV28; J: TRBJ2-4; D: TRBD2; size: NA; DNA: TGTGCCAGCAGCCCCCGGTCGGGGGGGCCGAAAGCCAAAAACATTCAGTACTTC; CDR3: CASSPRSGGPKAKNIQYF
V: TRBV13; J: TRBJ2-5; D: NA; size: NA; DNA: TGTGCCAGCAGCGTCTCCGGGACCCCAATGGACCAGTACTTC; CDR3: CASSVSGTPMDQYF
V: TRBV6-2/TRBV6-3; J: TRBJ2-2; D: NA; size: many; DNA: TGTGCCAGCACCAAAGGTCGGGGGTCCGGGGAGCTGTTTTTT; CDR3: CASTKGRGSGELFF
V: TRBV5-1; J: TRBJ1-2; D: NA; size: NA; DNA: TGCGCCAGCAGCCCCCTCGGAGGGAATGGCTACACCTTC; CDR3: CASSPLGGNGYTF
V: TRBV7-3; J: TRBJ1-1; D: NA; size: NA; DNA: TGTGCCAGCAGCCTCAATCCTAGTTCTGTTACTGAAGCTTTCTTT; CDR3: CASSLNPSSVTEAFF
V: TRBV20-1; J: TRBJ2-3; D: NA; size: NA; DNA: TGCAGTGCTAGCGTCCGGGGGGCGGTTTCTGGTACAGATACGCAGTATTTT; CDR3: CSASVRGAVSGTDTQYF
V: TRBV3-1; J: TRBJ2-1; D: NA; size: NA; DNA: TGTGCCAGCAGCCGTAGCCGGGACTTTTACAATGAGCAGTTCTTC; CDR3: CASSRSRDFYNEQFF
V: TRBV15; J: TRBJ1-2; D: NA; size: many; DNA: TGTGCCACCAGCAGAGTCGGTGTTGGACAGAGGAACTATGGCTACACCTTC; CDR3: CATSRVGVGQRNYGYTF
V: TRBV18; J: TRBJ2-7; D: TRBD2; size: NA; DNA: TGTGCCAGCTCACCCGGGACTAGCGGCACCTACGAGCAGTACTTC; CDR3: CASSPGTSGTYEQYF
V: TRBV4-1; J: TRBJ1-2; D: NA; size: many; DNA: TGCGCCAGCAGCCAGCCAACCAGGAGATCTAACTATGGCTACACCTTC; CDR3: CASSQPTRRSNYGYTF
V: TRBV4-1; J: TRBJ1-5; D: NA; size: few; DNA: TGCGCCAGCAGCCAAGTAGGGGCAGGGCAGCCCCAGCATTTT; CDR3: CASSQVGAGQPQHF
V: TRBV18; J: TRBJ2-1; D: NA; size: once; DNA: TGTGCCAGCTCACCACGCAATGAGCAGTTCTTC; CDR3: CASSPRNEQFF
V: TRBV7-9; J: TRBJ2-1; D: NA; size: NA; DNA: TGTGCCAGCAGCTTAGAGTGGCAGAGCAATGAGCAGTTCTTC; CDR3: CASSLEWQSNEQFF
V: TRBV27; J: TRBJ2-2; D: TRBD2; size: NA; DNA: TGTGCCAGCAGTTTACGGAAGGGACTAGCGGGGCCCGGGGAGCTGTTTTTT; CDR3: CASSLRKGLAGPGELFF
V: TRBV12-3/TRBV12-4; J: TRBJ2-2; D: TRBD2; size: few; DNA: TGTGCCAGCAGTTTACGTCCTAGCGGGGGGAACACCGGGGAGCTGTTTTTT; CDR3: CASSLRPSGGNTGELFF
V: TRBV14; J: TRBJ2-1; D: NA; size: NA; DNA: TGTGCCAGCAGCCAAGATCCCAGGTCCCAAATCGGTGAGCAGTTCTTC; CDR3: CASSQDPRSQIGEQFF
V: TRBV6-1; J: TRBJ2-7; D: TRBD2; size: NA; DNA: TGTGCCAGCGGACCTAGCGGGGCCGCCTACGAGCAGTACTTC; CDR3: CASGPSGAAYEQYF